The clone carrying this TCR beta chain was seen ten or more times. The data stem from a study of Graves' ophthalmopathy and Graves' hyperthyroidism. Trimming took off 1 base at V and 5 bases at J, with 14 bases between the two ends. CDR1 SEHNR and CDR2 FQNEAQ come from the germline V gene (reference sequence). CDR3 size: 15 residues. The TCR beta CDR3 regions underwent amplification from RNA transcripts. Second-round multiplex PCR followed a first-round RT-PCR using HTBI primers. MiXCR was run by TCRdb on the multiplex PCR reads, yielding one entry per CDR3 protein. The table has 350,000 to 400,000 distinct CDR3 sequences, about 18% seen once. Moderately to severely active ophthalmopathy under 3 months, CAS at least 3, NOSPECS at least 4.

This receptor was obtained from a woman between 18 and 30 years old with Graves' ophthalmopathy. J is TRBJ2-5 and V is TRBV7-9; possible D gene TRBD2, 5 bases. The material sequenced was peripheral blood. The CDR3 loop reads CASSLVPGLAETQYF. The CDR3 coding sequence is TGTGCCAGCAGCTTAGTTCCGGGATTGGCGGAGACCCAGTACTTC.